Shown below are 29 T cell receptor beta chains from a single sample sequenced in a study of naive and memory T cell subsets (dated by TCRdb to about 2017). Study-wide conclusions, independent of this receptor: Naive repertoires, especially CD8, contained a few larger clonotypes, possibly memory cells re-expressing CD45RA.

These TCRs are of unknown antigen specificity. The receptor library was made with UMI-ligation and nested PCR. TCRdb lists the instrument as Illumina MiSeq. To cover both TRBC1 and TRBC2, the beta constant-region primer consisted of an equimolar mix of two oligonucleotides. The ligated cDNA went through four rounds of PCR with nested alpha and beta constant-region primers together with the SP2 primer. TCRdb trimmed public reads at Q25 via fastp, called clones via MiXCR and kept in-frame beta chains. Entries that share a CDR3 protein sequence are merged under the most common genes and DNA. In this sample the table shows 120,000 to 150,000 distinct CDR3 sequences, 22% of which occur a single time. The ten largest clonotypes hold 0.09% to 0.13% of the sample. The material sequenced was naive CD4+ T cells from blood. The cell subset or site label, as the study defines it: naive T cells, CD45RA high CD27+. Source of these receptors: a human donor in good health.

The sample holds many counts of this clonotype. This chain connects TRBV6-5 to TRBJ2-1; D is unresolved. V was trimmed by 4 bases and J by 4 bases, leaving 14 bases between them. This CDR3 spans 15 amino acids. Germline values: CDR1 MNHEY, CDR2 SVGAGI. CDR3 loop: CASSSPSDSYNEQFF. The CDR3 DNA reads TGTGCCAGCAGTTCCCCTTCCGACTCTTACAATGAGCAGTTCTTC.

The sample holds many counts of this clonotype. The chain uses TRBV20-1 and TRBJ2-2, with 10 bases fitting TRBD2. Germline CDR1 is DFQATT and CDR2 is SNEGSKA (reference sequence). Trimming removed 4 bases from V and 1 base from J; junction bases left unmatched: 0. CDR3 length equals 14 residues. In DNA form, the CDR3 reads TGCAGTGCTACTAGCGGGGGGAACACCGGGGAGCTGTTTTTT. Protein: CSATSGGNTGELFF.

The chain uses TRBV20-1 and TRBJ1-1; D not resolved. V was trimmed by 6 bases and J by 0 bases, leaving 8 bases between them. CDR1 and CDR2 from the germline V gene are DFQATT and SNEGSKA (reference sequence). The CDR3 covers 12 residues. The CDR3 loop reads CSAGEMNTEAFF. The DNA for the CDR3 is TGCAGTGCCGGAGAGATGAACACTGAAGCTTTCTTT.

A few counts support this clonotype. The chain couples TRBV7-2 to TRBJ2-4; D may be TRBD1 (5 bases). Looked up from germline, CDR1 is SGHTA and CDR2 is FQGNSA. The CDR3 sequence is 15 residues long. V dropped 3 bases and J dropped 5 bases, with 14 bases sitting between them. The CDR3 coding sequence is TGTGCCAGCAGCTTTGGTACAGGAAGGCAAAACATTCAGTACTTC. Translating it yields CASSFGTGRQNIQYF.

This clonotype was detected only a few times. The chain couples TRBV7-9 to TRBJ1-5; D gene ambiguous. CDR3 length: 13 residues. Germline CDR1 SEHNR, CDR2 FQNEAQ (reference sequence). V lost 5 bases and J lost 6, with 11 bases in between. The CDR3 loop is CASSPPGVQPQHF. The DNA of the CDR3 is TGTGCCAGCAGCCCTCCCGGAGTTCAGCCCCAGCATTTT.

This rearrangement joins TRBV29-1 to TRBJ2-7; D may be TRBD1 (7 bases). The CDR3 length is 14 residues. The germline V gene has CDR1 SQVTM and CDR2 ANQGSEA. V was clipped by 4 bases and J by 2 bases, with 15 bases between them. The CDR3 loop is CSVAPRDRPYEQYF. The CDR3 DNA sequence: TGCAGCGTTGCTCCGCGGGACAGACCCTACGAGCAGTACTTC.

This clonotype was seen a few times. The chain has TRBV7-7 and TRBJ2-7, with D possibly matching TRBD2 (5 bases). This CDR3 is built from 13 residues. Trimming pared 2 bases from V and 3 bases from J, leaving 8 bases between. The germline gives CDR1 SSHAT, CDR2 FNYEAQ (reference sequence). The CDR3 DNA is TGTGCCAGCAGCTTACTAGGGAGCTACGAGCAGTACTTC. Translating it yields CASSLLGSYEQYF.

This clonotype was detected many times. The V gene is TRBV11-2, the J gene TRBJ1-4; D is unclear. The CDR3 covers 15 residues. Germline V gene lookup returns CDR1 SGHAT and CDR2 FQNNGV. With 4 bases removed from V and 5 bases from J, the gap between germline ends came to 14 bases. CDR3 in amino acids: CASSYHLPPNEKLFF. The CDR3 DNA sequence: TGTGCCAGCAGCTACCACTTACCGCCAAATGAAAAACTGTTTTTT. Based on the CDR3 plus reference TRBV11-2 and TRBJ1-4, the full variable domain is EAGVAQSPRYKIIEKRQSVAFWCNPISGHATLYWYQQILGQGPKLLIQFQNNGVVDDSQLPKDRFSAERLKGVDSTLKIQPAKLEDSAVYLCASSYHLPPNEKLFFGSGTQLSVL.

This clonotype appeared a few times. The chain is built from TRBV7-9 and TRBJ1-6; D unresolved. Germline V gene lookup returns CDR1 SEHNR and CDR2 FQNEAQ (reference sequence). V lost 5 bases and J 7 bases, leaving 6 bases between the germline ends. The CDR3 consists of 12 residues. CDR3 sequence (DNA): TGTGCCAGCAGCCGCGAGAATTCACCCCTCCACTTT. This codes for CASSRENSPLHF.

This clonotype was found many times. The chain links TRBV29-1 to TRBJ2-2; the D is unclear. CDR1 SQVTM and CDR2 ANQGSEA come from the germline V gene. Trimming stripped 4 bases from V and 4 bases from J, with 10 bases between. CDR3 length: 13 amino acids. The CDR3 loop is CSVGGQTTGELFF. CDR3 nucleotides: TGCAGCGTTGGAGGTCAGACCACCGGGGAGCTGTTTTTT.

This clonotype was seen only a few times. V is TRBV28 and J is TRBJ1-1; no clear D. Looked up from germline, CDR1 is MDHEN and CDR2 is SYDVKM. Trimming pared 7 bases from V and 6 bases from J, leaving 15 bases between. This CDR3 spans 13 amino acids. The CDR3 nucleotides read TGTGCCAGCAAGACAAGAGCTATAGCTGAAGCTTTCTTT. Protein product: CASKTRAIAEAFF. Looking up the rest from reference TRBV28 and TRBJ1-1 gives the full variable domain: DVKVTQSSRYLVKRTGEKVFLECVQDMDHENMFWYRQDPGLGLRLIYFSYDVKMKEKGDIPEGYSVSREKKERFSLILESASTNQTSMYLCASKTRAIAEAFFGQGTRLTVV.

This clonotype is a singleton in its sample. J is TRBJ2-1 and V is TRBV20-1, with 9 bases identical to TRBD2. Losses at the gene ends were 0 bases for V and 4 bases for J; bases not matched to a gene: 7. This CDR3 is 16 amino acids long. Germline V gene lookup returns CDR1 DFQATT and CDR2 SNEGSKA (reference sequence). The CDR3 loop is CSARDWGLARYNEQFF. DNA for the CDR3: TGCAGTGCTAGAGATTGGGGACTAGCAAGGTACAATGAGCAGTTCTTC.

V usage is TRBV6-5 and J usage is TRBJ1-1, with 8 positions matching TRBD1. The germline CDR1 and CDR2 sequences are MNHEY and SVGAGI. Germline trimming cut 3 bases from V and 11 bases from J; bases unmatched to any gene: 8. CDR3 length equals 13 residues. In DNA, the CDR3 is TGTGCCAGCAGTTATGACCGGACAGGGTTCGCTTTCTTT. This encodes CASSYDRTGFAFF.

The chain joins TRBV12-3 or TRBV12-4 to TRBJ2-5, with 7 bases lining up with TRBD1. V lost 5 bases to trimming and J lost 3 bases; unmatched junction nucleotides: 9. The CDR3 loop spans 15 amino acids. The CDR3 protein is CASSPWTGGKETQYF. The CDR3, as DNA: TGTGCCAGCAGTCCCTGGACAGGAGGCAAAGAGACCCAGTACTTC.

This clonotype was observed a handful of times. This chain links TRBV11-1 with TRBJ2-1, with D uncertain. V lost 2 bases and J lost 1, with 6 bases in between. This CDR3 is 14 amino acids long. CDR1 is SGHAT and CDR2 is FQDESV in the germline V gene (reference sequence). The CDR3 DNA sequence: TGTGCCAGCAGCTTAATCAGATCCTACAATGAGCAGTTCTTC. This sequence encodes CASSLIRSYNEQFF.

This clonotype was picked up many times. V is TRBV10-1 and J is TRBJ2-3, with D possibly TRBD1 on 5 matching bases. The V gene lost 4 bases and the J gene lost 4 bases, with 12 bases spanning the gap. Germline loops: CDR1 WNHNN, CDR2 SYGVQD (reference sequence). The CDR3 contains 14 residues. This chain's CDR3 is CASSAGIGADTQYF. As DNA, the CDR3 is TGCGCCAGCAGTGCAGGGATAGGGGCAGATACGCAGTATTTT.

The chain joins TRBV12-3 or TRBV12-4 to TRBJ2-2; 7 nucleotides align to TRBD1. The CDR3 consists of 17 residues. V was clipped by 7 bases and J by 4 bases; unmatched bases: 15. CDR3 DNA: TGTGCCAGCACCCAACCCACGACAGGGATCGGCACCGGGGAGCTGTTTTTT. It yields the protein CASTQPTTGIGTGELFF.

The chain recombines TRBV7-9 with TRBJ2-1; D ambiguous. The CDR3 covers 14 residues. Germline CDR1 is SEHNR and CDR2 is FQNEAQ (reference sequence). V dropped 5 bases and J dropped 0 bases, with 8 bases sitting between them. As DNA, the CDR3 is TGTGCCAGCAGCGACGGGCCCTCCTACAATGAGCAGTTCTTC. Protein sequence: CASSDGPSYNEQFF.

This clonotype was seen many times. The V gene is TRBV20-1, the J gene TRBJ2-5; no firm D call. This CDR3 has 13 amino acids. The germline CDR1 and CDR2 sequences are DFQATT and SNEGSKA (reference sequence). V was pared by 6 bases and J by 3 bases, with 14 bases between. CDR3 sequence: CSARIFGKETQYF. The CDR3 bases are TGCAGTGCCCGAATCTTTGGGAAAGAGACCCAGTACTTC.

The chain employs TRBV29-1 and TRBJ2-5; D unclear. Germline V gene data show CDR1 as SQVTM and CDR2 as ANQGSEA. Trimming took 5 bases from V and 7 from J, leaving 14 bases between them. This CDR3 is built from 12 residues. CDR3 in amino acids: CSVRWASGTQYF. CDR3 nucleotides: TGCAGCGTTCGATGGGCTTCGGGGACCCAGTACTTC.

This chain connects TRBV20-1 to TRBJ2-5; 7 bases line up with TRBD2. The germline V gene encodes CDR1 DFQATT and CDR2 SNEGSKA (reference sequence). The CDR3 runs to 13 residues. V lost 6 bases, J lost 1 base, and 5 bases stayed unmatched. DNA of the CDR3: TGCAGTGCCAGGCGGGAGATCCAAGAGACCCAGTACTTC. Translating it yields CSARREIQETQYF.

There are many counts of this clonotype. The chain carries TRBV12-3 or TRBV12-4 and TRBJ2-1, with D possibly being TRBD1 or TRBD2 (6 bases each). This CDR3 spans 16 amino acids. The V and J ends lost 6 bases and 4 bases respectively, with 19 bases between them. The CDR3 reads CASRTTKGGNYNEQFF. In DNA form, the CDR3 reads TGTGCCAGCAGAACCACAAAGGGGGGAAATTACAATGAGCAGTTCTTC.

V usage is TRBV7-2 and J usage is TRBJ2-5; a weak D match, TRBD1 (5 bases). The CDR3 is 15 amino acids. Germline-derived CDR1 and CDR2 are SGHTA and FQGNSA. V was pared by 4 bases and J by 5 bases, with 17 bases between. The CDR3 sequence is CASSSHVGRMETQYF. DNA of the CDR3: TGTGCCAGCAGCTCCCACGTGGGGCGGATGGAGACCCAGTACTTC.

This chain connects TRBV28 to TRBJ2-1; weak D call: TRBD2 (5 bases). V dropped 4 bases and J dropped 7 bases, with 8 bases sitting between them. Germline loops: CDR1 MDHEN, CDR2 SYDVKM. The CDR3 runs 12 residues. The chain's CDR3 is CASSWSGNEQFF. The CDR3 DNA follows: TGTGCCAGCAGTTGGTCGGGGAATGAGCAGTTCTTC.

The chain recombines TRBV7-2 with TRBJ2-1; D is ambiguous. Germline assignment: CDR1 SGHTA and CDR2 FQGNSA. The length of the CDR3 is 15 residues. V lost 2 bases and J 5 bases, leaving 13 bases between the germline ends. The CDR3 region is CASSLYGWSNNEQFF. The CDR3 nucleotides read TGTGCCAGCAGCTTATACGGGTGGTCGAACAATGAGCAGTTCTTC.

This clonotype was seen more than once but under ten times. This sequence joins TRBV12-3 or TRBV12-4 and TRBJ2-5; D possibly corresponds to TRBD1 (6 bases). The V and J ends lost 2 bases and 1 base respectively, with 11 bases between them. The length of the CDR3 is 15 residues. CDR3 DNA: TGTGCCAGCAGTTTAACCAGGGGAGTCCAAGAGACCCAGTACTTC. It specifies CASSLTRGVQETQYF.

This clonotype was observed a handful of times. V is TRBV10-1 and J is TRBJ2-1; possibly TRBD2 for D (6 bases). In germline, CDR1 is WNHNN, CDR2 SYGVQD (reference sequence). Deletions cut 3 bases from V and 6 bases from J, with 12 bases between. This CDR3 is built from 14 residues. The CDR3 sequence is CASSDFGGANEQFF. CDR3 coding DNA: TGCGCCAGCAGTGATTTCGGCGGGGCCAATGAGCAGTTCTTC.

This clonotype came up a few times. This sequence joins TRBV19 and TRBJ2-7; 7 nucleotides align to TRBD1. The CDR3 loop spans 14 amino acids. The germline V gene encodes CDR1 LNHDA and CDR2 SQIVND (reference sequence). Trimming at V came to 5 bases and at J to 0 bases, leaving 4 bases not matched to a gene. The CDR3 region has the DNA TGTGCCAGTAGTCCGACAGGGCGCTCCTACGAGCAGTACTTC. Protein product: CASSPTGRSYEQYF.

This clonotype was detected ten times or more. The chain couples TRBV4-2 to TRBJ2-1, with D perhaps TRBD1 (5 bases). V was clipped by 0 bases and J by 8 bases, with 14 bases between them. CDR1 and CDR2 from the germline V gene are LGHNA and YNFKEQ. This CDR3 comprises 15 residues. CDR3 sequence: CASSQDRLRVHEQFF. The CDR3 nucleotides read TGTGCCAGCAGCCAAGATCGTCTCAGGGTCCATGAGCAGTTCTTC.